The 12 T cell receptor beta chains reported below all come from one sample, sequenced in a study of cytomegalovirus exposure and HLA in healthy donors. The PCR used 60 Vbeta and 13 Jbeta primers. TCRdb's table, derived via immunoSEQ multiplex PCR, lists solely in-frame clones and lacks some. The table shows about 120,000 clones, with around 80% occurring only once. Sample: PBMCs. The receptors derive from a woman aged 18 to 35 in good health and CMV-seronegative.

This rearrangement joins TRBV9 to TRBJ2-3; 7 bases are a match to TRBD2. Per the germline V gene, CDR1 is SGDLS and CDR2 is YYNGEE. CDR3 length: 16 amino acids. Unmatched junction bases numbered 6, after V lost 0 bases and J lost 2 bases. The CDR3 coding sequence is TGTGCCAGCAGCGTAGAGCCTAGCGGAATCACAGATACGCAGTATTTT. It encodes CASSVEPSGITDTQYF.

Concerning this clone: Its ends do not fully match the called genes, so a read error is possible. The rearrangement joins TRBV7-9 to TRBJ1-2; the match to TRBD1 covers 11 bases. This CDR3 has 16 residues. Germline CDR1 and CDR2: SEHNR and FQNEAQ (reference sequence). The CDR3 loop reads CSSSLRDRGARDGYTF. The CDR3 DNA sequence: TGTTCCAGCAGCTTAAGGGACAGGGGGGCACGGGATGGCTACACCTTC. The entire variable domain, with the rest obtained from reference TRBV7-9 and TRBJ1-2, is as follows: DTGVSQNPRHKITKRGQNVTFRCDPISEHNRLYWYRQTLGQGPEFLTYFQNEAQLEKSRLLSDRFSAERPKGSFSTLEIQRTEQGDSAMYLCSSSLRDRGARDGYTFGSGTRLTVV.

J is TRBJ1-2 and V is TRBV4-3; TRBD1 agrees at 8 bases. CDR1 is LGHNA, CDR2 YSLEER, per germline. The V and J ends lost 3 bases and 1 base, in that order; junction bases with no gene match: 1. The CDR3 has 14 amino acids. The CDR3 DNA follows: TGCGCCAGCAGCCACGGACAGGGTAACTATGGCTACACCTTC. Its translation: CASSHGQGNYGYTF.

The CDR3 DNA is TGTGCCTGGAGTGCGGGAGCCGGGGAGCTGTTTTTT. Residues: CAWSAGAGELFF. The chain recombines TRBV30 with TRBJ2-2; weak D call: TRBD2 (6 bases). The ends were cut back, 1 base at V and 6 bases at J, with 6 bases in the middle. Per germline, CDR1 GTSNPN and CDR2 SVGIG (reference sequence). The CDR3 is 12 amino acids. Variable domain in full (rest from reference TRBV30 and TRBJ2-2): SQTIHQWPATLVQPVGSPLSLECTVEGTSNPNLYWYRQAAGRGLQLLFYSVGIGQISSEVPQNLSASRPQDRQFILSSKKLLLSDSGFYLCAWSAGAGELFFGEGSRLTVL.

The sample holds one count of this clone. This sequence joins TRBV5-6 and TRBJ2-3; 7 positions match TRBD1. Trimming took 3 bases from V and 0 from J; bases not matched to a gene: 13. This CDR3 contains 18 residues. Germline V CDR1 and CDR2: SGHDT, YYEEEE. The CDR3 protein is CASSWGTDRTFSTDTQYF. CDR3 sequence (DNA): TGTGCCAGCAGCTGGGGGACAGACCGTACTTTTAGCACAGATACGCAGTATTTT.

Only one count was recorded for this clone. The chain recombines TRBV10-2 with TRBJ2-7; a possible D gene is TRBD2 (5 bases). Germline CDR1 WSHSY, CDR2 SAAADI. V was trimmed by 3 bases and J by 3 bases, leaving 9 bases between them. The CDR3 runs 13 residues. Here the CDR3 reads CASSDSGNYEQYF. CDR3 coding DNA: TGCGCCAGCAGTGACTCCGGGAACTACGAGCAGTACTTC.

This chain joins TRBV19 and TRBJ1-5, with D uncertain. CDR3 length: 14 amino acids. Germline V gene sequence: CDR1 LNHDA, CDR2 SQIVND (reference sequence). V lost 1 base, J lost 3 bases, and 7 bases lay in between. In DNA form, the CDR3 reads TGTGCCAGTAGTATAGGGGCCCCCAATCAGCCCCAGCATTTT. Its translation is CASSIGAPNQPQHF. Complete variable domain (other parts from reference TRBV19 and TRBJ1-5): DGGITQSPKYLFRKEGQNVTLSCEQNLNHDAMYWYRQDPGQGLRLIYYSQIVNDFQKGDIAEGYSVSREKKESFPLTVTSAQKNPTAFYLCASSIGAPNQPQHFGDGTRLSIL.

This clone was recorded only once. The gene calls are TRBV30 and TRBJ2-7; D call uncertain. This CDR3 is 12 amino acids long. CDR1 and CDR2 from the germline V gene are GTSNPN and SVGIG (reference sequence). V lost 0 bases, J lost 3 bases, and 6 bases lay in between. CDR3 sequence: CAWSVQVYEQYF. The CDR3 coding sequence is TGTGCCTGGAGTGTACAAGTCTACGAGCAGTACTTC. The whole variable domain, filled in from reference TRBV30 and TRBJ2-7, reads SQTIHQWPATLVQPVGSPLSLECTVEGTSNPNLYWYRQAAGRGLQLLFYSVGIGQISSEVPQNLSASRPQDRQFILSSKKLLLSDSGFYLCAWSVQVYEQYFGPGTRLTVT.

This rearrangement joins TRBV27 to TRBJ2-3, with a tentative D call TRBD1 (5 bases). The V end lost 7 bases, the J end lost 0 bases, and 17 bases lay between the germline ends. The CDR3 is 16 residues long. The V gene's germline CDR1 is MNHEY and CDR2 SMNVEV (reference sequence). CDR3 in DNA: TGTGCCAGCAAAACTACGCGACAGTCTAGCACAGATACGCAGTATTTT. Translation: CASKTTRQSSTDTQYF.

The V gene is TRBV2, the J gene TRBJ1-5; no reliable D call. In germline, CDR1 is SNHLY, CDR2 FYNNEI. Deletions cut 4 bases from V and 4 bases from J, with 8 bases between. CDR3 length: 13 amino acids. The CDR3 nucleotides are TGTGCCAGCAGTGGGACGGGAAATCAGCCCCAGCATTTT. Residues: CASSGTGNQPQHF. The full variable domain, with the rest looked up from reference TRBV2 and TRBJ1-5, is EPEVTQTPSHQVTQMGQEVILRCVPISNHLYFYWYRQILGQKVEFLVSFYNNEISEKSEIFDDQFSVERPDGSNFTLKIRSTKLEDSAMYFCASSGTGNQPQHFGDGTRLSIL.

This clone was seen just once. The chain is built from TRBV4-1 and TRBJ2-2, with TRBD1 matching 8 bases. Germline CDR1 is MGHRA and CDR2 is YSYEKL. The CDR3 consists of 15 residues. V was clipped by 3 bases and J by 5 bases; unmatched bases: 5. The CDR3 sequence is CASSHGQGSTGELFF. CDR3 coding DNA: TGCGCCAGCAGCCACGGACAGGGTTCAACCGGGGAGCTGTTTTTT.

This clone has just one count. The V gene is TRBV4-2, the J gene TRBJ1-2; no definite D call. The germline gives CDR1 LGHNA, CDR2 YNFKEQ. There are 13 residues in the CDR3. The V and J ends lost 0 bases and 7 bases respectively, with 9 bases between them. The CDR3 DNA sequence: TGTGCCAGCAGCCAAGATGGAGCTGGTGGCTACACCTTC. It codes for CASSQDGAGGYTF.